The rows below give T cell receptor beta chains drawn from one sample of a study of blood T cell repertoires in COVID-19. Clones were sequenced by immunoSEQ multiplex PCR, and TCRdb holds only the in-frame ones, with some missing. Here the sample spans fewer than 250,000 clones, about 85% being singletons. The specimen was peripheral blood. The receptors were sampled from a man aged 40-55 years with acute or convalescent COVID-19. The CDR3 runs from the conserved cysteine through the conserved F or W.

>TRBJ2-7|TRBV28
CASSIGGAPYEQYF
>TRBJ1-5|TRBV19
CASSARGNQPQHF
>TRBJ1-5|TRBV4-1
CASSHLPGGNQPQHF
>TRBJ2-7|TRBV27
CASSLRGTSSYEQYF
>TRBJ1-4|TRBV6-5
CASSFSGRGDEKLFF
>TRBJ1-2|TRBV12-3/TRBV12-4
CASSTGVYGYTF
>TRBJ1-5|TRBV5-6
CASSPMDRGVYSNQPQHF
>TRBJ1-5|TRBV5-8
CASSWTGQINQPQHF
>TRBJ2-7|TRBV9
CASSVDQPGEQYF
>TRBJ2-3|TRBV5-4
CASSLDRGYTDTQYF
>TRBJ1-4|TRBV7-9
CASSPRTGSEKLFF
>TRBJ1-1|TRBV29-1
CSAKPTATEAFF
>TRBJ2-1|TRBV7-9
CASSLGLAGDEQFF
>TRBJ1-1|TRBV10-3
CASTRTVNMNTEAFF
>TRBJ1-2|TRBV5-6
CASSLGGVYTF
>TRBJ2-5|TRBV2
CASTSGSGGYQETQYF
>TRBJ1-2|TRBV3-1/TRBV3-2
CASSPLGGYGYTF
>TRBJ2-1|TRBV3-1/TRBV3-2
CASSHSGGSSYNEQFF
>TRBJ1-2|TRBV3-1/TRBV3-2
CASSQGGVEGANGGYTF
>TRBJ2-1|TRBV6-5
CATETSGGADEQFF
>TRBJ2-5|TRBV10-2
CASSGSRGRETQYF
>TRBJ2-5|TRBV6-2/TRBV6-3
CASSLRAPGGRETQYF
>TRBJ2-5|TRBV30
CAWSAWTGGLHETQYF
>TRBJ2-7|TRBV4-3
CASSAGQTGYEQYF
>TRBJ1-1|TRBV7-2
CASSLGTAIEAFF
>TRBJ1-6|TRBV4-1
CASSQDPRGKNNSPLHF
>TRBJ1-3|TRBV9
CASSPRDRMVATIYF
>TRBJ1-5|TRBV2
CASSDDRNQPQHF
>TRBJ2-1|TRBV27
CASTRTSGGADNEQFF
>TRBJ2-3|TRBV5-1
CASSSGIAGGITDTQYF
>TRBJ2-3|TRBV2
CASSGTGLDTQYF
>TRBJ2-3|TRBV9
CASSVPGTDTQYF
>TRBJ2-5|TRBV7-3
CASSFGLRGGGETQYF
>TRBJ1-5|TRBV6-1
CASSDTGTRGNQPQHF
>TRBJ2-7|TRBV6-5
CASSYYGTGMAYEQYF
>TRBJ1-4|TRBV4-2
CASSQLQTGTNEKLFF
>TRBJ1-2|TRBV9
CASSVGYRDREDGYTF
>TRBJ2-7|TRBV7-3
CASSNNSRQQYF
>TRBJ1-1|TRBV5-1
CASSDDRGAGEAFF
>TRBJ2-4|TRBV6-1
CASSELFSLAKNIQYF
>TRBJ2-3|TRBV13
CASSLRSSGGDTQYF
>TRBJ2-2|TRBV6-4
CASSDSGQGNTGELFF
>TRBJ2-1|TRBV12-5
CASGLPGLLGYEQFF
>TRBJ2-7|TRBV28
CASSLSGTGTYEQYF
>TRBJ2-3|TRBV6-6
CASSYLPDTQYF
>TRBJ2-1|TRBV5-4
CATRGGTGPTSGPYNEQFF
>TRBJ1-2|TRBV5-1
CASSQDTYYGYTF
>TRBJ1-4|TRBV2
CASSDVEKLFF
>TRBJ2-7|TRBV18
CASSEYGEQYF
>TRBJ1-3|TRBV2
CASSEPDRGPVGNTIYF
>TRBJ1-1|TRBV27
CASRQQGLTEAFF
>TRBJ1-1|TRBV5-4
CASSLEQGSTEAFF
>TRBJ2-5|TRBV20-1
CSASGGKTQYF
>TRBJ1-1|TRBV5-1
CASSLGPGTGRNTEAFF